The present T cell receptor beta chain was sequenced within a study of T cells in women clearing cervical HPV infection. Regarding the study as a whole: Richness differences could reflect unmeasured T-cell content per sample. TRBV6-7 abundance was lower in cases than controls (approximately 0.11% versus 0.16%).

All donors had a single incident cervical HPV16 infection, not prevalent. Germline CDR1 is DFQATT and CDR2 is SNEGSKA (reference sequence). The CDR3 has 13 amino acids. V was shortened by 2 bases and J by 2 bases, with 9 bases between the two germline ends. Points on this clone: The antigen is undetermined. Coverage ceases 3 residues before the CDR3 finishes, and the germline J gene fills in the end.

Average input was roughly 1,100 ng genomic DNA for immunoSEQ TCR beta CDR3 amplification. The table came from immunoSEQ multiplex PCR; TCRdb's copy has only in-frame clones and leaves some out. The sample data list more than 45,000 clones. The clonotype comes from a woman between 18 and 69 years old with a cervical HPV16 infection that either progressed to CIN3+ or cleared (not recorded which). The sample taken for sequencing was blood buffy coat. V gene TRBV20-1 combines with J gene TRBJ1-2; TRBD1 is a possible D gene (6 bases). The CDR3 protein is CSARQGQNYGYTF. The CDR3 DNA, read in part, is TGCAGTGCTAGACAGGGACAAAACTATGGC.